The 25 T cell receptor beta chains below were found in one sample sequenced in a study of blood T cell repertoires in COVID-19. TCRdb's copy holds only in-frame clones and misses some; the assay was immunoSEQ multiplex PCR. The table includes around 93,000 clones, over 70% detected once. Sequenced material: peripheral blood. These receptors all come from a man between 60 and 70 years old with acute or convalescent COVID-19.

The chain employs TRBV2 and TRBJ1-1, with TRBD1 as a possible D gene (5 bases). Germline CDR1 and CDR2: SNHLY and FYNNEI. The CDR3 sequence is 13 residues long. V was pared by 4 bases and J by 6 bases, with 12 bases between. The CDR3 nucleotides read TGTGCCAGCAGTGGAACAGGTTGGGCTGAAGCTTTCTTT. This encodes CASSGTGWAEAFF.

The chain links TRBV5-4 to TRBJ1-4; D is unresolved. Germline values: CDR1 SGHNT, CDR2 YYREEE (reference sequence). The CDR3 loop spans 14 amino acids. Trimming took 2 bases from V and 1 from J, leaving 6 bases between them. CDR3: CASSLSVTNEKLFF. CDR3 sequence (DNA): TGTGCCAGCAGCTTATCGGTAACTAATGAAAAACTGTTTTTT.

V usage is TRBV2 and J usage is TRBJ1-2; D gene uncertain. V lost 3 bases and J lost 0, with 11 bases in between. Germline V CDR1 and CDR2: SNHLY, FYNNEI. This CDR3 is built from 15 residues. The CDR3 DNA reads as TGTGCCAGCAGTGATTTGAGGGCCGCTAACTATGGCTACACCTTC. This codes for CASSDLRAANYGYTF.

The CDR3 region is CASSLVQGAGFF. The CDR3, as DNA: TGTGCCAGCAGCTTAGTCCAGGGGGCTGGTTTCTTT. This chain uses TRBV7-2 with TRBJ1-1, with TRBD1 matching over 8 bases. CDR1 is SGHTA and CDR2 is FQGNSA in the germline V gene. V was pared by 1 base and J by 13 bases, with 5 bases of the junction left unmatched. The CDR3 spans 12 residues.

The chain carries TRBV30 and TRBJ2-2, with 11 bases that match TRBD2. The germline V gene encodes CDR1 GTSNPN and CDR2 SVGIG (reference sequence). The J segment lost 3 bases and the V segment lost 2 bases, leaving 5 bases of the junction unmatched. The CDR3 loop spans 16 amino acids. The chain's CDR3 is CAWSWASGGYTGELFF. For the CDR3, the DNA is TGTGCCTGGAGTTGGGCTAGCGGGGGGTACACCGGGGAGCTGTTTTTT. The complete variable domain, with remaining parts taken from reference TRBV30 and TRBJ2-2, reads SQTIHQWPATLVQPVGSPLSLECTVEGTSNPNLYWYRQAAGRGLQLLFYSVGIGQISSEVPQNLSASRPQDRQFILSSKKLLLSDSGFYLCAWSWASGGYTGELFFGEGSRLTVL.

This clone was detected a few times. This chain uses TRBV7-2 with TRBJ1-4; D may be TRBD1 (5 bases). The CDR3 covers 14 residues. Germline assignment: CDR1 SGHTA and CDR2 FQGNSA. The V end lost 1 base, the J end lost 8 bases, and 11 bases lay between the germline ends. The CDR3 spells CASSLVEGWEKLFF. CDR3 nucleotides: TGTGCCAGCAGCTTAGTGGAGGGGTGGGAAAAACTGTTTTTT.

The chain joins TRBV19 to TRBJ1-1; the match to TRBD1 covers 8 bases. CDR3 length equals 18 residues. J lost 1 base, V lost 1 base, and 11 bases had no gene match. The germline gives CDR1 LNHDA, CDR2 SQIVND (reference sequence). CDR3 amino acids: CASSIGRTGTRGNTEAFF. The CDR3 nucleotides read TGTGCCAGTAGTATAGGGCGGACAGGGACGAGAGGGAACACTGAAGCTTTCTTT.

This chain uses TRBV27 with TRBJ1-1, with D perhaps matching TRBD1 (5 bases). CDR3 size: 14 residues. The V gene lost 9 bases and the J gene lost 1 base, with 15 bases spanning the gap. Germline V gene data show CDR1 as MNHEY and CDR2 as SMNVEV (reference sequence). Written as DNA, the CDR3 is TGTGCCAGGTCCCCGGGGGTTGCGAACACTGAAGCTTTCTTT. Protein: CARSPGVANTEAFF.

The chain carries TRBV28 and TRBJ1-1; 11 bases are a match to TRBD1. J was trimmed by 6 bases and V by 4 bases; bases with no gene match: 10. The germline CDR1 and CDR2 sequences are MDHEN and SYDVKM. This CDR3 spans 16 amino acids. In nucleotides, the CDR3 is TGTGCCAGCAGTTCGGGGACAGGGGGGGTTTTGTCTGAAGCTTTCTTT. Translation: CASSSGTGGVLSEAFF.

The chain couples TRBV5-1 to TRBJ2-3, with TRBD1 matching over 10 bases. The CDR3 consists of 15 residues. The junction had 4 bases not matched to a gene; V was cut back by 6 bases and J by 0 bases. Germline V CDR1 and CDR2: SGHRS, YFSETQ. CDR3 bases: TGCGCCAGCACCTCGGGACAGGGGAGCACAGATACGCAGTATTTT. As protein: CASTSGQGSTDTQYF.

The V and J genes are TRBV6-5 and TRBJ1-5; no reliable D call. This CDR3 is built from 15 residues. V was cut by 0 bases and J by 2 bases, with 8 bases left in between. Germline V gene sequence: CDR1 MNHEY, CDR2 SVGAGI. DNA of the CDR3: TGTGCCAGCAGTTACTCCGGTACAGGCAATCAGCCCCAGCATTTT. This encodes CASSYSGTGNQPQHF.

The chain employs TRBV14 and TRBJ2-5, with a tentative D call TRBD1 (6 bases). With 4 bases removed from V and 0 bases from J, the gap between germline ends came to 21 bases. CDR3 size: 18 residues. CDR1 and CDR2 from the germline V gene are SGHDN and FVKESK. The CDR3 nucleotides read TGTGCCAGCAGCCGATTTGGCTATCCAGGGGTCCACCAAGAGACCCAGTACTTC. This sequence encodes CASSRFGYPGVHQETQYF.

The chain is built from TRBV11-3 and TRBJ2-4; D perhaps matches TRBD2 (6 bases). This CDR3 spans 13 amino acids. Trimming took 6 bases from V and 4 from J, leaving 10 bases between them. CDR1 is SGHNT, CDR2 YENEEA, per germline. The CDR3 spells CASSMEGKNIQYF. In DNA, the CDR3 is TGTGCCAGCAGTATGGAGGGGAAAAACATTCAGTACTTC.

In DNA form, the CDR3 reads TGTGCCAGCAGTTCAGCAGGGTTGGGCAAAAACATTCAGTACTTC. Translated, it gives CASSSAGLGKNIQYF. The chain links TRBV6-2 or TRBV6-3 to TRBJ2-4; weak D call: TRBD1 (5 bases). V dropped 4 bases and J dropped 3 bases, with 13 bases sitting between them. This CDR3 region has 15 residues. CDR1 MNHEY and CDR2 SVGEGT come from the germline V gene.

Written as DNA, the CDR3 is TGTGCCAGCAGCCAAGACAGGGGGCGCGAGGTGGGTGGCTACACCTTC. Encoded protein: CASSQDRGREVGGYTF. The rearrangement links TRBV4-2 to TRBJ1-2, with TRBD1 matching 8 bases. V lost 0 bases to trimming and J lost 7 bases; unmatched junction nucleotides: 10. CDR1 and CDR2 from the germline V gene are LGHNA and YNFKEQ. The CDR3 is 16 amino acids.

This clone appeared a few times. The J gene is TRBJ2-7, the V gene TRBV19; D gene unclear. CDR1 LNHDA and CDR2 SQIVND come from the germline V gene (reference sequence). The CDR3 covers 12 residues. The V gene lost 5 bases and the J gene lost 2 bases, with 7 bases spanning the gap. CDR3 nucleotides: TGTGCCAGTAGTTCTAGAACCTACGAGCAGTACTTC. Protein product: CASSSRTYEQYF.

CDR3 residues: CASSSGGFQPQHF. The CDR3 nucleotides are TGTGCCAGCAGCTCAGGGGGCTTTCAGCCCCAGCATTTT. The V call is TRBV5-6, the J call TRBJ1-5, with TRBD1 identical over 8 bases. Trimming took 3 bases from V and 6 from J; bases not matched to a gene: 2. From germline, CDR1 is SGHDT and CDR2 YYEEEE. The length of the CDR3 is 13 residues.

CDR3 bases: TGTGCCAGCAGCCCGGACAGGGGAGATACGCAGTATTTT. Translating it yields CASSPDRGDTQYF. The V and J genes are TRBV11-2 and TRBJ2-3, with TRBD1 matching over 9 bases. J lost 5 bases, V lost 5 bases, and 2 bases had no gene match. There are 13 residues in the CDR3. Germline V gene data show CDR1 as SGHAT and CDR2 as FQNNGV.

The chain's CDR3 is CASSQVPGYSNQPQHF. CDR3 nucleotides: TGCGCCAGCAGCCAAGTCCCAGGTTATAGCAATCAGCCCCAGCATTTT. The V gene is TRBV4-1, the J gene TRBJ1-5; D is unresolved. CDR1 MGHRA and CDR2 YSYEKL come from the germline V gene. V gave up 1 base and J gave up 0 bases, with 10 bases separating them. CDR3 length: 16 amino acids.

There are a few counts of this clone. The V and J genes are TRBV30 and TRBJ2-7; perhaps TRBD1 as D (5 bases). The V end lost 0 bases, the J end lost 4 bases, and 7 bases lay between the germline ends. CDR1 is GTSNPN, CDR2 SVGIG, per germline (reference sequence). The CDR3 contains 12 residues. The CDR3 DNA follows: TGTGCCTGGAGTGTACAGGATTACGAGCAGTACTTC. Its translation is CAWSVQDYEQYF.

The DNA for the CDR3 is TGTGCCAGCAAGATACAGGGGAGCGACACCGGGGAGCTGTTTTTT. The encoded protein is CASKIQGSDTGELFF. The chain carries TRBV6-5 and TRBJ2-2, with TRBD1 identical over 7 bases. The CDR3 loop spans 15 amino acids. The germline V gene has CDR1 MNHEY and CDR2 SVGAGI. The trim removed 7 bases at V and 3 bases at J, leaving 8 bases unmatched.

V usage is TRBV30 and J usage is TRBJ1-1, with D hard to call. Trimming left V 2 bases short and J 7 bases short, with 14 bases between. Germline assignment: CDR1 GTSNPN and CDR2 SVGIG (reference sequence). The CDR3 runs to 13 residues. The CDR3 nucleotides are TGTGCCTGGAGTTCCGGAGGGCACAGTGAAGCTTTCTTT. Its translation: CAWSSGGHSEAFF.

J is TRBJ2-2 and V is TRBV7-8; 7 bases are a match to TRBD1. The junction had 0 bases not matched to a gene; V was cut back by 2 bases and J by 6 bases. This CDR3 spans 13 amino acids. In germline, CDR1 is SGHVS, CDR2 FQNEAQ. The CDR3 here is CASSLQGAGELFF. In nucleotides, the CDR3 is TGTGCCAGCAGCTTACAGGGGGCCGGGGAGCTGTTTTTT.

The chain carries TRBV9 and TRBJ2-3; TRBD2 agrees at 7 bases. Trimming removed 2 bases from V and 0 bases from J; junction bases left unmatched: 6. Germline values: CDR1 SGDLS, CDR2 YYNGEE. The CDR3 spans 16 residues. In DNA, the CDR3 is TGTGCCAGCAGCGTTGGGAGGGTGGGTAGCACAGATACGCAGTATTTT. This sequence encodes CASSVGRVGSTDTQYF.

The rearrangement links TRBV12-3 or TRBV12-4 to TRBJ1-4; TRBD1 matches 8 bases. The junction had 9 bases not matched to a gene; V was cut back by 7 bases and J by 11 bases. CDR3 length equals 13 residues. The CDR3 coding sequence is TGTGCCAGCAAAACCGGCAACAGGGGGAAACTGTTTTTT. This encodes CASKTGNRGKLFF.